This TCR beta chain was captured in a study of cytomegalovirus exposure and HLA in healthy donors. The table lists this clone with a count of one. The CDR3 extends over 16 amino acids. Germline values: CDR1 LNHNV, CDR2 YYDKDF (reference sequence). V trimming: 2 bases; J trimming: 2 bases; junction bases outside the gene matches: 4. PCR primers comprised 60 Vbeta and 13 Jbeta primers. The repertoire was sequenced with immunoSEQ multiplex PCR; TCRdb's copy has only in-frame clones and lacks some. This sample has approximately 120,000 clones, with about 74% found just once. This chain connects TRBV15 to TRBJ2-7; 12 bases agree with TRBD2. The receptor comes from a woman between 50 and 59 years old in good health and CMV-seropositive. Sequencing was performed on PBMCs. CDR3 sequence (DNA): TGTGCCACCAGCAGACGACTAGCGGGGGCTCCCTACGAGCAGTACTTC. It is translated as CATSRRLAGAPYEQYF.